This entry lists 7 T cell receptor beta chains sequenced from one sample in a study of blood T cell repertoires in COVID-19. Repertoires were generated with immunoSEQ multiplex PCR, while TCRdb's copy carries only in-frame clones and drops some. The sample comprises some 90,000 clones, 90% to 95% of which are singletons, and less than 5% rests with the top ten. Material for sequencing was peripheral blood. The receptors derive from a woman aged 45-60 years in a cohort sampled during active COVID-19.

The chain joins TRBV19 to TRBJ1-1, with 8 positions matching TRBD1. Germline V gene data show CDR1 as LNHDA and CDR2 as SQIVND (reference sequence). The CDR3 is 17 residues long. With V trimmed by 3 bases and J by 6 bases, 15 bases remained unmatched. The CDR3 is CASSIPLDRAHRPEAFF. The CDR3 DNA reads TGTGCCAGTAGTATCCCCCTGGACAGGGCCCACCGCCCTGAAGCTTTCTTT.

V is TRBV27 and J is TRBJ2-5; 8 bases line up with TRBD1. Germline trimming cut 2 bases from V and 10 bases from J; bases unmatched to any gene: 9. This CDR3 region has 14 residues. The V gene's germline CDR1 is MNHEY and CDR2 SMNVEV (reference sequence). CDR3 loop: CASSLNLDGTGQYF. The CDR3 region has the DNA TGTGCCAGCAGTTTAAATTTAGATGGGACAGGCCAGTACTTC.

V is TRBV7-9 and J is TRBJ1-2; D is perhaps TRBD1 (6 bases). This CDR3 comprises 13 residues. Trimming took 3 bases from V and 6 from J, leaving 11 bases between them. The germline V gene encodes CDR1 SEHNR and CDR2 FQNEAQ (reference sequence). The CDR3 sequence: CASSLPGGHGYTF. CDR3 DNA: TGTGCCAGCAGCTTGCCGGGGGGCCATGGCTACACCTTC.

This clone was seen only a few times. The V gene is TRBV30, the J gene TRBJ1-4; D uncertain. The germline V gene has CDR1 GTSNPN and CDR2 SVGIG (reference sequence). The CDR3 contains 14 residues. The V end lost 3 bases, the J end lost 2 bases, and 10 bases lay between the germline ends. This CDR3 reads CAWRYRGTNEKLFF. CDR3 DNA sequence: TGTGCCTGGAGGTATCGGGGTACTAATGAAAAACTGTTTTTT.

This chain links TRBV6-5 with TRBJ1-2, with a tentative D call TRBD1 (6 bases). Between the trimmed V and J ends, which lost 8 bases and 4 bases, there was a span of 17 bases. The CDR3 loop spans 14 amino acids. Germline CDR1 MNHEY, CDR2 SVGAGI. DNA for the CDR3: TGTGCCAGCGGGAGCAGGGGTAAAGGCTATGGCTACACCTTC. Its translation: CASGSRGKGYGYTF.

The V call is TRBV11-1, the J call TRBJ2-1; the D gene is possibly TRBD1 (5 bases). V dropped 1 base and J dropped 2 bases, with 9 bases sitting between them. CDR1 is SGHAT, CDR2 FQDESV, per germline (reference sequence). This CDR3 is built from 15 residues. The CDR3 loop is CASSLGQGPYNEQFF. DNA of the CDR3: TGTGCCAGCAGCTTAGGTCAGGGCCCCTACAATGAGCAGTTCTTC.

This chain connects TRBV4-1 to TRBJ2-4, with 12 bases fitting TRBD1. Germline loops: CDR1 MGHRA, CDR2 YSYEKL. The CDR3 covers 17 residues. V lost 0 bases to trimming and J lost 8 bases; unmatched junction nucleotides: 8. CDR3: CASSQEGQGASVDIQYF. The DNA of the CDR3 is TGCGCCAGCAGCCAAGAGGGACAGGGGGCCTCAGTTGACATTCAGTACTTC.